The TCR beta chain described here comes from a study of T cell responses to AZD1222 COVID-19 vaccine. Notes on the study in general: It was only a handful of AZD1222 recipients who were seropositive at baseline.

Libraries were prepared by immunoSEQ multiplex PCR; TCRdb keeps only in-frame clonotypes and omits some of them. The table shows more than 70,000 clones, with approximately 90% occurring only once. Worth noting for this clone: Its antigen is still unknown.

The clonotype was recovered from an adult who received the AZD1222 COVID-19 vaccine. The material was peripheral blood, obtained 28 days after the second AZD1222 dose.

The DNA of the CDR3 is TGTGCCAGTAGCCCCTCCAGGGGAGGCATCACTGAAGCTTTCTTT. Amino acids: CASSPSRGGITEAFF. V gene TRBV19 combines with J gene TRBJ1-1; weak D call: TRBD1 (6 bases). V was trimmed by 6 bases and J by 4 bases, leaving 18 bases between them. The CDR3 length is 15 residues. Germline loops: CDR1 LNHDA, CDR2 SQIVND (reference sequence). Based on the CDR3 plus reference TRBV19 and TRBJ1-1, the full variable domain is DGGITQSPKYLFRKEGQNVTLSCEQNLNHDAMYWYRQDPGQGLRLIYYSQIVNDFQKGDIAEGYSVSREKKESFPLTVTSAQKNPTAFYLCASSPSRGGITEAFFGQGTRLTVV.